A selection of T cell receptor beta chains follows, all from one sample in a study of OX40 agonist ivuxolimab in advanced cancers. Method: immunoSEQ multiplex PCR; TCRdb's copy keeps in-frame clones and lacks some. The table lists roughly 70,000 clones, 75% to 90% of them singletons, with 2% to 3% in the top ten. Sequences were derived from CD4+ or CD8+ T cells sorted from blood, sampled in a trial of the OX40 agonist ivuxolimab. The source is an adult with an advanced solid tumor such as melanoma, head and neck, liver or kidney cancer. Each CDR3 is given with its conserved first and last residue. The order of the fields is CDR3 protein, CDR3 DNA, J gene, V gene, D gene, clone size. The D gene is left open where the match is weak. Rows may omit the clone size; those that give it use once, few, many or a size class.

cdr3_aa: CASSLEPSGNTIYF
cdr3_nt: TGTGCCAGCAGCTTAGAACCCTCTGGAAACACCATATATTTT
j_call: TRBJ1-3
v_call: TRBV7-2
d_call: -
clone_size: -

cdr3_aa: CAWGLSTGELFF
cdr3_nt: TGTGCCTGGGGACTAAGCACCGGGGAGCTGTTTTTT
j_call: TRBJ2-2
v_call: TRBV30
d_call: -
clone_size: -

cdr3_aa: CASSGGLAGEGPYNEQFF
cdr3_nt: TGTGCCAGCAGTGGGGGACTAGCGGGAGAGGGCCCATACAATGAGCAGTTCTTC
j_call: TRBJ2-1
v_call: TRBV2
d_call: TRBD2
clone_size: -

cdr3_aa: CASSLRAALAWGETQYF
cdr3_nt: TGTGCCAGCAGCCTAAGGGCCGCGCTAGCGTGGGGGGAGACCCAGTACTTC
j_call: TRBJ2-5
v_call: TRBV7-2
d_call: -
clone_size: -

cdr3_aa: CASSLVDRGTSWFGYTF
cdr3_nt: TGTGCCAGCAGCTTAGTTGACAGGGGGACCTCATGGTTTGGCTACACCTTC
j_call: TRBJ1-2
v_call: TRBV7-9
d_call: TRBD1
clone_size: -

cdr3_aa: CARPRDATNEKLFF
cdr3_nt: TGTGCCAGGCCCAGGGATGCAACTAATGAAAAACTGTTTTTT
j_call: TRBJ1-4
v_call: TRBV11-3
d_call: -
clone_size: -

cdr3_aa: CAWRGTGAINQPQHF
cdr3_nt: TGTGCCTGGAGGGGGACAGGGGCCATCAATCAGCCCCAGCATTTT
j_call: TRBJ1-5
v_call: TRBV30
d_call: TRBD1
clone_size: -

cdr3_aa: CASRARSGTSYEQYF
cdr3_nt: TGTGCCAGTAGGGCCCGTAGCGGGACTTCCTACGAGCAGTACTTC
j_call: TRBJ2-7
v_call: TRBV19
d_call: TRBD2
clone_size: -

cdr3_aa: CASSQDWAGGAGTGELFF
cdr3_nt: TGCGCCAGCAGCCAAGATTGGGCCGGGGGGGCGGGCACCGGGGAGCTGTTTTTT
j_call: TRBJ2-2
v_call: TRBV4-3
d_call: TRBD2
clone_size: -

cdr3_aa: CASSLVGGGAVVNEQFF
cdr3_nt: TGTGCCAGCAGCTTAGTGGGAGGGGGCGCAGTCGTCAATGAGCAGTTCTTC
j_call: TRBJ2-1
v_call: TRBV7-8
d_call: -
clone_size: -

cdr3_aa: CASRPGQGGLEQYF
cdr3_nt: TGTGCCAGCAGGCCGGGACAGGGAGGTCTCGAGCAGTACTTC
j_call: TRBJ2-7
v_call: TRBV6-1
d_call: TRBD1
clone_size: once

cdr3_aa: CASSRTVVSSYEQYF
cdr3_nt: TGTGCCAGTAGTAGAACCGTAGTTAGCTCCTACGAGCAGTACTTC
j_call: TRBJ2-7
v_call: TRBV19
d_call: -
clone_size: -

cdr3_aa: CASKGVTPGGAYNEQFF
cdr3_nt: TGTGCCAGCAAGGGGGTCACCCCGGGCGGGGCCTACAATGAGCAGTTCTTC
j_call: TRBJ2-1
v_call: TRBV2
d_call: -
clone_size: -

cdr3_aa: CASARGTVGEQYF
cdr3_nt: TGTGCCAGCGCTCGGGGGACAGTGGGCGAGCAGTACTTC
j_call: TRBJ2-7
v_call: TRBV19
d_call: -
clone_size: -

cdr3_aa: CASSPLGQGAEPQHF
cdr3_nt: TGTGCCAGCTCACCCTTGGGACAGGGGGCTGAGCCCCAGCATTTT
j_call: TRBJ1-5
v_call: TRBV18
d_call: TRBD1
clone_size: -

cdr3_aa: CAWSAIRRGEQYF
cdr3_nt: TGTGCCTGGAGTGCAATACGTCGGGGGGAGCAGTACTTC
j_call: TRBJ2-7
v_call: TRBV30
d_call: -
clone_size: once

cdr3_aa: CAISEFSGSYNEQFF
cdr3_nt: TGTGCCATCAGTGAATTTAGCGGCTCCTACAATGAGCAGTTCTTC
j_call: TRBJ2-1
v_call: TRBV10-3
d_call: -
clone_size: -

cdr3_aa: CASSLGLRDHEQFF
cdr3_nt: TGTGCCAGCAGCTTAGGTCTGCGGGATCATGAGCAGTTCTTC
j_call: TRBJ2-1
v_call: TRBV7-2
d_call: -
clone_size: -

cdr3_aa: CASSDFGGQTYGYTF
cdr3_nt: TGTGCCAGCAGTGATTTTGGGGGACAGACCTATGGCTACACCTTC
j_call: TRBJ1-2
v_call: TRBV2
d_call: TRBD1
clone_size: -

cdr3_aa: CASRVTDRSGANVLTF
cdr3_nt: TGTGCCAGCAGGGTGACCGACAGGTCTGGGGCCAACGTCCTGACTTTC
j_call: TRBJ2-6
v_call: TRBV6-6
d_call: -
clone_size: once

cdr3_aa: CSAKAGDIQYF
cdr3_nt: TGCAGTGCCAAGGCGGGGGACATTCAGTACTTC
j_call: TRBJ2-4
v_call: TRBV20-1
d_call: TRBD2
clone_size: -

cdr3_aa: CASSLRQGGFEQYF
cdr3_nt: TGTGCCAGCAGCTTAAGGCAGGGGGGCTTTGAGCAGTACTTC
j_call: TRBJ2-7
v_call: TRBV11-3
d_call: -
clone_size: once

cdr3_aa: CASSESEAQYF
cdr3_nt: TGTGCCAGCAGTGAGTCCGAGGCCCAGTACTTC
j_call: TRBJ2-5
v_call: TRBV2
d_call: -
clone_size: -

cdr3_aa: CASSQDRGLAGGPAVDTQYF
cdr3_nt: TGTGCCAGCAGCCAAGATCGGGGACTAGCGGGGGGCCCCGCCGTGGATACGCAGTATTTT
j_call: TRBJ2-3
v_call: TRBV14
d_call: TRBD2
clone_size: -

cdr3_aa: CASSLSIISTDTQYF
cdr3_nt: TGTGCCAGCAGTTTATCGATAATATCCACAGATACGCAGTATTTT
j_call: TRBJ2-3
v_call: TRBV27
d_call: -
clone_size: -

cdr3_aa: CASSPQGLATQYF
cdr3_nt: TGTGCCAGCAGTCCTCAGGGGCTGGCTACGCAGTATTTT
j_call: TRBJ2-3
v_call: TRBV6-5
d_call: -
clone_size: -

cdr3_aa: CASRGTGEYPGYTF
cdr3_nt: TGTGCCAGCAGAGGGACAGGGGAGTACCCTGGCTACACCTTC
j_call: TRBJ1-2
v_call: TRBV6-1
d_call: TRBD1
clone_size: -

cdr3_aa: CASSSFGAQAGVTDTQYF
cdr3_nt: TGCGCCAGCAGCTCCTTTGGTGCCCAAGCGGGGGTCACAGATACGCAGTATTTT
j_call: TRBJ2-3
v_call: TRBV5-1
d_call: TRBD2
clone_size: -

cdr3_aa: CASSLGRFLRNTGELFF
cdr3_nt: TGTGCCAGCAGCTTAGGTAGATTCCTACGGAACACCGGGGAGCTGTTTTTT
j_call: TRBJ2-2
v_call: TRBV7-9
d_call: -
clone_size: -

cdr3_aa: CASSEGHTEAFF
cdr3_nt: TGTGCCAGCAGTGAAGGACACACTGAAGCTTTCTTT
j_call: TRBJ1-1
v_call: TRBV25-1
d_call: -
clone_size: once

cdr3_aa: CASSLEGGRGYEQYF
cdr3_nt: TGTGCCAGCAGCTTAGAAGGAGGCAGGGGATACGAGCAGTACTTC
j_call: TRBJ2-7
v_call: TRBV7-2
d_call: -
clone_size: -

cdr3_aa: CASSERTGKREKLFF
cdr3_nt: TGTGCCAGCAGCGAACGGACAGGGAAAAGGGAAAAACTGTTTTTT
j_call: TRBJ1-4
v_call: TRBV7-2
d_call: TRBD1
clone_size: -

cdr3_aa: CATRGQIVSGNTIYF
cdr3_nt: TGTGCCACCCGGGGACAAATAGTCTCTGGAAACACCATATATTTT
j_call: TRBJ1-3
v_call: TRBV6-1
d_call: -
clone_size: few

cdr3_aa: CASSLIFSTDTQYF
cdr3_nt: TGTGCCAGCAGCTTAATATTTAGCACAGATACGCAGTATTTT
j_call: TRBJ2-3
v_call: TRBV7-3
d_call: -
clone_size: -

cdr3_aa: CATSRDPALGYTF
cdr3_nt: TGTGCCACCAGCAGAGACCCGGCGTTGGGCTACACCTTC
j_call: TRBJ1-2
v_call: TRBV15
d_call: -
clone_size: -

cdr3_aa: CASSQGSIGVGELFF
cdr3_nt: TGTGCCAGCAGCCAAGGGTCGATAGGGGTCGGGGAGCTGTTTTTT
j_call: TRBJ2-2
v_call: TRBV4-2
d_call: -
clone_size: -

cdr3_aa: CAWSVGGAANEKLFF
cdr3_nt: TGTGCCTGGAGTGTAGGAGGGGCGGCTAATGAAAAACTGTTTTTT
j_call: TRBJ1-4
v_call: TRBV30
d_call: -
clone_size: -

cdr3_aa: CASSEGSRNEKLFF
cdr3_nt: TGTGCCAGCAGTGAGGGGAGTAGAAATGAAAAACTGTTTTTT
j_call: TRBJ1-4
v_call: TRBV6-4
d_call: -
clone_size: -

cdr3_aa: CASSLVGDNNSPLHF
cdr3_nt: TGCGCCAGCAGCTTGGTAGGGGATAACAATTCACCCCTCCACTTT
j_call: TRBJ1-6
v_call: TRBV5-1
d_call: -
clone_size: few

cdr3_aa: CSATDSGGTDTQYF
cdr3_nt: TGCAGCGCCACGGACAGTGGGGGCACAGATACGCAGTATTTT
j_call: TRBJ2-3
v_call: TRBV29-1
d_call: -
clone_size: -

cdr3_aa: CASALEPSTDTQYF
cdr3_nt: TGTGCCAGCGCCCTAGAGCCCAGCACAGATACGCAGTATTTT
j_call: TRBJ2-3
v_call: TRBV11-3
d_call: -
clone_size: -

cdr3_aa: CASSVNREEGSPLHF
cdr3_nt: TGTGCCAGTAGTGTTAATCGGGAGGAGGGCTCACCCCTCCACTTT
j_call: TRBJ1-6
v_call: TRBV19
d_call: -
clone_size: -

cdr3_aa: CATSSSQDQPQHF
cdr3_nt: TGTGCCACCAGCAGTTCGCAGGATCAGCCCCAGCATTTT
j_call: TRBJ1-5
v_call: TRBV15
d_call: -
clone_size: few

cdr3_aa: CASSLGSPRRETQYF
cdr3_nt: TGCGCCAGCAGCTTGGGGTCCCCCCGGCGGGAGACCCAGTACTTC
j_call: TRBJ2-5
v_call: TRBV5-1
d_call: -
clone_size: once

cdr3_aa: CASSNPGPKAFF
cdr3_nt: TGTGCCAGCAGCAACCCGGGACCTAAAGCTTTCTTT
j_call: TRBJ1-1
v_call: TRBV6-1
d_call: -
clone_size: once

cdr3_aa: CASSQAGVGVNNEQFF
cdr3_nt: TGCGCCAGCAGCCAAGCGGGGGTTGGGGTCAACAATGAGCAGTTCTTC
j_call: TRBJ2-1
v_call: TRBV4-3
d_call: -
clone_size: -

cdr3_aa: CASSAPTGTGGYEQYF
cdr3_nt: TGTGCCAGCAGCGCCCCGACCGGGACAGGGGGCTACGAGCAGTACTTC
j_call: TRBJ2-7
v_call: TRBV7-9
d_call: TRBD1
clone_size: few

cdr3_aa: CASSLHGSEPYNEQFF
cdr3_nt: TGTGCCAGCAGCTTACACGGGAGTGAACCCTACAATGAGCAGTTCTTC
j_call: TRBJ2-1
v_call: TRBV11-3
d_call: -
clone_size: -

cdr3_aa: CASQRDLGNQPQHF
cdr3_nt: TGCGCCAGCCAGAGGGACCTTGGGAATCAGCCCCAGCATTTT
j_call: TRBJ1-5
v_call: TRBV4-3
d_call: -
clone_size: -